The 13 T cell receptor beta chains listed next were all sequenced from one sample in a study of blood T cell repertoires in COVID-19. Repertoires were generated with immunoSEQ multiplex PCR, while TCRdb's copy carries only in-frame clones and drops some. The sample lists around 71,000 clones, about four fifths occurring once. The material sequenced was peripheral blood. Receptors originate from a man aged 70-80 years with acute or convalescent COVID-19.

This clone turned up a few times. V is TRBV4-1 and J is TRBJ1-5; D might be TRBD1 (5 bases). The CDR3 extends over 14 amino acids. The germline V and J ends were trimmed by 0 bases and 6 bases, with 9 bases remaining between them. CDR1 is MGHRA, CDR2 YSYEKL, per germline. CDR3: CASSQEGGGQPQHF. In nucleotides, the CDR3 is TGCGCCAGCAGCCAAGAGGGGGGAGGTCAGCCCCAGCATTTT.

Only a few counts were recorded for this clone. J is TRBJ2-5 and V is TRBV5-6; D remains ambiguous. V was pared by 1 base and J by 7 bases, with 11 bases between. Germline CDR1 SGHDT, CDR2 YYEEEE. This CDR3 region has 13 residues. The CDR3 DNA follows: TGTGCCAGCAGCTTGCCCTCTACCGGGACCCAGTACTTC. Protein sequence: CASSLPSTGTQYF.

The chain links TRBV27 to TRBJ2-1; 10 nucleotides line up with TRBD2. The CDR3 covers 15 residues. The V gene end was trimmed by 4 bases and the J gene end by 7 bases; junction bases not matched to a gene: 7. Germline loops: CDR1 MNHEY, CDR2 SMNVEV (reference sequence). CDR3 region: CASSWLAGASNEQFF. The DNA of the CDR3 is TGTGCCAGCAGTTGGCTAGCGGGAGCTTCGAATGAGCAGTTCTTC.

The CDR3 loop is CASSLDSGRGYGYTF. CDR3 in DNA: TGTGCCAGCAGCTTGGACAGTGGCCGAGGGTATGGCTACACCTTC. The genes are TRBV5-6 and TRBJ1-2; D gene uncertain. V gave up 0 bases and J gave up 5 bases, with 14 bases separating them. Germline lookup yields CDR1 SGHDT and CDR2 YYEEEE. The CDR3 is 15 amino acids.

V gene TRBV7-2 combines with J gene TRBJ2-7; maybe TRBD2 (6 bases). Trimming cost V 5 bases and J 3 bases, with 11 bases left between them. The CDR3 loop spans 13 amino acids. Germline lookup yields CDR1 SGHTA and CDR2 FQGNSA. For the CDR3, the DNA is TGTGCCAGCAGCCCTGGGACTGGCTACGAGCAGTACTTC. Its protein product is CASSPGTGYEQYF.

V is TRBV18 and J is TRBJ1-1; TRBD1 matches 9 bases. V lost 3 bases and J lost 4; bases outside the gene matches: 6. The CDR3 is 15 amino acids. Germline lookup yields CDR1 KGHSH and CDR2 LQKENI. The CDR3 DNA is TGTGCCAGCTCACCGTTACAGGGGGCGGCCACTGAAGCTTTCTTT. This sequence encodes CASSPLQGAATEAFF.

J is TRBJ1-1 and V is TRBV5-1; D is undetermined. The CDR3 has 15 amino acids. Germline V gene data show CDR1 as SGHRS and CDR2 as YFSETQ. V was shortened by 0 bases and J by 3 bases, with 12 bases between the two germline ends. CDR3 residues: CASSLGSSSDTEAFF. DNA of the CDR3: TGCGCCAGCAGCTTGGGTAGTAGTTCGGACACTGAAGCTTTCTTT.

The chain is built from TRBV28 and TRBJ1-6; 8 bases line up with TRBD1. The CDR3 is 16 residues long. Germline CDR1 reads MDHEN; CDR2 reads SYDVKM. V shed 8 bases and J 5 bases; nucleotides not matched to a gene: 11. The CDR3 is CASSSGGRGHNSPLHF. In nucleotides, the CDR3 is TGTGCCAGCTCTTCAGGGGGCAGGGGGCATAATTCACCCCTCCACTTT.

This clone has more than one count but fewer than ten. The chain has TRBV13 and TRBJ2-7, with 8 bases matching TRBD1. Unmatched junction bases numbered 3, after V lost 5 bases and J lost 3 bases. The CDR3 sequence is 13 residues long. Per the germline V gene, CDR1 is PRHDT and CDR2 is FYEKMQ (reference sequence). The CDR3 bases are TGTGCCAGCAGCCGAGGACAGGGCTACGAGCAGTACTTC. Translated, it gives CASSRGQGYEQYF.

As DNA, the CDR3 is TGTGCCAGCAGTGATTGGCAGGGGGCAATTGGGACCCAGTACTTC. This encodes CASSDWQGAIGTQYF. The chain joins TRBV6-1 to TRBJ2-5; 8 bases align to TRBD1. Looked up from germline, CDR1 is MNHNS and CDR2 is SASEGT. V was pared by 3 bases and J by 7 bases, with 10 bases of the junction left unmatched. This CDR3 has 15 amino acids.

The chain has TRBV2 and TRBJ1-5, with 9 bases lining up with TRBD1. This CDR3 spans 15 amino acids. V dropped 6 bases and J dropped 5; count of bases not matched to a gene: 8. CDR1 and CDR2 (germline): SNHLY, FYNNEI. CDR3 nucleotides: TGTGCCAGCAGGGGGACAGGGAATCGGGATCAGCCCCAGCATTTT. It encodes CASRGTGNRDQPQHF.

The V call is TRBV7-8, the J call TRBJ1-1; D gene ambiguous. Trimming pared 1 base from V and 0 bases from J, leaving 12 bases between. Germline V gene sequence: CDR1 SGHVS, CDR2 FQNEAQ. The CDR3 covers 16 residues. The CDR3 DNA reads TGTGCCAGCAGCTTAGGCAGAAAGACAATGAACACTGAAGCTTTCTTT. It encodes CASSLGRKTMNTEAFF. The full variable domain, in which reference TRBV7-8 and TRBJ1-1 provide the parts outside the CDR3, is GAGVSQSPRYKVAKRGQDVALRCDPISGHVSLFWYQQALGQGPEFLTYFQNEAQLDKSGLPSDRFFAERPEGSVSTLKIQRTQQEDSAVYLCASSLGRKTMNTEAFFGQGTRLTVV.

The V gene is TRBV5-1, the J gene TRBJ1-2, with a weak D call TRBD1 (6 bases). The CDR3 loop spans 16 amino acids. Per germline, CDR1 SGHRS and CDR2 YFSETQ. Trimming removed 0 bases from V and 11 bases from J, with 23 bases in between. The CDR3 region is CASSLDGGALTPKYTF. For the CDR3, the DNA is TGCGCCAGCAGCTTGGACGGGGGGGCCCTAACCCCTAAATACACCTTC.